The 25 T cell receptor beta chains below come from one sample, sequenced in a study of T-cell memory formation after mild COVID-19. TCRdb re-called the 5' RACE reads through MiXCR, storing one row per CDR3 protein. The table has hundreds of thousands of distinct CDR3 sequences, over 15% seen once. Input material: PBMCs or a T cell subset sorted from them (not recorded which). These receptors were collected from an adult woman who had mild COVID-19 (a few samples of this study predate the infection). Cell type and time point are not known.

This clonotype was seen a few times. The chain couples TRBV7-9 to TRBJ2-7; TRBD1 matches at 11 bases. The CDR3 has 15 amino acids. Per germline, CDR1 SEHNR and CDR2 FQNEAQ (reference sequence). J gave up 0 bases and V 5 bases, and 3 bases lay outside the gene matches. CDR3 DNA sequence: TGTGCCAGCAGCGGACAGGGGGCGGACTCCTACGAGCAGTACTTC. Translation gives CASSGQGADSYEQYF. Combining the CDR3 with reference TRBV7-9 and TRBJ2-7 gives the whole variable domain DTGVSQNPRHKITKRGQNVTFRCDPISEHNRLYWYRQTLGQGPEFLTYFQNEAQLEKSRLLSDRFSAERPKGSFSTLEIQRTEQGDSAMYLCASSGQGADSYEQYFGPGTRLTVT.

CDR3 bases: TGTGCCAGCAGTTACTCGATCTCGGGCCCAGAGGACGGAGAGACCCAGTACTTC. Encoded protein: CASSYSISGPEDGETQYF. The rearrangement joins TRBV6-5 to TRBJ2-5; D is unclear. The CDR3 consists of 18 residues. Trimming cost V 0 bases and J 4 bases, with 21 bases left between them. CDR1 is MNHEY and CDR2 is SVGAGI in the germline V gene.

The V call is TRBV5-1, the J call TRBJ2-5; 9 nucleotides match TRBD2. Trimming cost V 4 bases and J 1 base; bases outside gene matches: 11. There are 17 residues in the CDR3. Per germline, CDR1 SGHRS and CDR2 YFSETQ. In DNA, the CDR3 is TGCGCCAGCAGCCCGGGTCCCAGCGGGGGGCTCCAAGAGACCCAGTACTTC. This gives the protein CASSPGPSGGLQETQYF.

This clonotype was recorded a few times. The chain combines TRBV7-9 with TRBJ2-5; no definite D call. The germline CDR1 and CDR2 sequences are SEHNR and FQNEAQ (reference sequence). This CDR3 contains 13 residues. Trimming stripped 3 bases from V and 5 bases from J, with 10 bases between. The CDR3 coding sequence is TGTGCCAGCAGCTTCGGAACGAGGGAGACCCAGTACTTC. The encoded protein is CASSFGTRETQYF.

J is TRBJ2-7 and V is TRBV5-1, with TRBD2 as a possible D gene (5 bases). This CDR3 region has 14 residues. CDR1 SGHRS and CDR2 YFSETQ come from the germline V gene. V lost 7 bases, J lost 3 bases, and 17 bases lay in between. This CDR3 reads CASAPGEIGYEQYF. The CDR3 DNA reads TGCGCCAGCGCCCCCGGGGAAATAGGCTACGAGCAGTACTTC. The complete variable domain, with remaining parts taken from reference TRBV5-1 and TRBJ2-7, reads KAGVTQTPRYLIKTRGQQVTLSCSPISGHRSVSWYQQTPGQGLQFLFEYFSETQRNKGNFPGRFSGRQFSNSRSEMNVSTLELGDSALYLCASAPGEIGYEQYFGPGTRLTVT.

The rearrangement links TRBV6-6 to TRBJ2-3; TRBD2 agrees at 7 bases. The CDR3 is made up of 15 amino acids. CDR1 MNHNY and CDR2 SVGAGI come from the germline V gene (reference sequence). V lost 4 bases to trimming and J lost 4 bases; unmatched junction nucleotides: 8. DNA for the CDR3: TGTGCCAGCAGTTCAGCGGGACGAGGGGCAGATACGCAGTATTTT. This gives the protein CASSSAGRGADTQYF.

This clonotype was found many times. V usage is TRBV5-1 and J usage is TRBJ2-3, with D unclear. CDR3 size: 15 residues. CDR1 is SGHRS and CDR2 is YFSETQ in the germline V gene. Trimming removed 5 bases from V and 1 base from J, with 14 bases in between. The CDR3 sequence: CASRPEEAGTDTQYF. The DNA of the CDR3 is TGCGCCAGCAGACCAGAGGAAGCTGGCACAGATACGCAGTATTTT.

The rearrangement links TRBV29-1 to TRBJ2-3; 7 nucleotides line up with TRBD1. In germline, CDR1 is SQVTM, CDR2 ANQGSEA. V shed 6 bases, J shed 3 bases, and the junction held 0 bases outside the gene matches. The CDR3 runs to 11 residues. CDR3 in amino acids: CSVTGTDTQYF. As DNA, the CDR3 is TGCAGCGTGACAGGGACAGATACGCAGTATTTT.

This clonotype came up once. The V gene is TRBV29-1, the J gene TRBJ2-5, with TRBD1 matching 9 bases. Germline trimming cut 1 base from V and 4 bases from J; bases unmatched to any gene: 7. From germline, CDR1 is SQVTM and CDR2 ANQGSEA. CDR3 length equals 15 residues. The CDR3 sequence: CSVEGVQGAGETQYF. CDR3 nucleotides: TGCAGCGTTGAAGGAGTACAGGGGGCTGGAGAGACCCAGTACTTC.

This clonotype was picked up a small number of times. This chain joins TRBV5-5 and TRBJ2-1; 8 bases are shared with TRBD2. This CDR3 spans 16 amino acids. The trim removed 6 bases at V and 0 bases at J, leaving 8 bases unmatched. Germline V gene sequence: CDR1 SGHKS, CDR2 YYEKEE (reference sequence). The CDR3 DNA sequence: TGTGCCAGCACCCCGGGAGGGGTCAGCTCCTACAATGAGCAGTTCTTC. Translated, it gives CASTPGGVSSYNEQFF.

This clonotype has ten or more counts. V is TRBV7-6 and J is TRBJ1-6, with a tentative D call TRBD1 (5 bases). The CDR3 is 13 amino acids. The ends were cut back, 3 bases at V and 5 bases at J, with 5 bases in the middle. Germline lookup yields CDR1 SGHVS and CDR2 FNYEAQ. The DNA of the CDR3 is TGTGCCAGCAGCTTGACAGATAATTCACCCCTCCACTTT. As protein: CASSLTDNSPLHF.

J is TRBJ2-7 and V is TRBV29-1; D is perhaps TRBD2 (5 bases). Germline V gene data show CDR1 as SQVTM and CDR2 as ANQGSEA. This CDR3 is built from 11 residues. V lost 3 bases, J lost 5 bases, and 8 bases lay in between. The CDR3 DNA is TGCAGCGTTGATCGGGGAGACGAGCAGTACTTC. As protein: CSVDRGDEQYF.

This clonotype was seen more than once but under ten times. The chain recombines TRBV7-3 with TRBJ2-1, with 8 bases matching TRBD2. V was clipped by 4 bases and J by 1 base; unmatched bases: 6. CDR3 length: 16 amino acids. Germline V gene data show CDR1 as SGHTA and CDR2 as FQGTGA. DNA for the CDR3: TGTGCCAGCAGCTACGGTGGCGGGGGGTCCTACAATGAGCAGTTCTTC. Its protein product is CASSYGGGGSYNEQFF.

The V call is TRBV7-8, the J call TRBJ1-1; the D is unclear. The V gene's germline CDR1 is SGHVS and CDR2 FQNEAQ. Trimming pared 5 bases from V and 2 bases from J, leaving 12 bases between. CDR3 length: 14 amino acids. In DNA form, the CDR3 reads TGTGCCAGCAGCCTATTTAGTGATAACACTGAAGCTTTCTTT. This codes for CASSLFSDNTEAFF.

This clonotype was seen more than once but under ten times. CDR3 nucleotides: TGCGCCAGCAGCACGGGAAGCTCTGGAAACACCATATATTTT. Amino acid sequence: CASSTGSSGNTIYF. The chain uses TRBV4-1 and TRBJ1-3; D is unclear. Trimming removed 5 bases at V and 0 bases at J, with 8 bases between. Looked up from germline, CDR1 is MGHRA and CDR2 is YSYEKL. This CDR3 has 14 amino acids.

This clonotype has ten or more counts. This chain links TRBV12-3 or TRBV12-4 with TRBJ1-2; unclear D gene. Trimming left V 1 base short and J 3 bases short, with 6 bases between. This CDR3 is 13 amino acids long. Here the CDR3 DNA reads TGTGCCAGCAGTTTAGGGGTCGACTATGGCTACACCTTC. Protein product: CASSLGVDYGYTF.

The V gene is TRBV28, the J gene TRBJ2-1; 8 bases agree with TRBD2. This CDR3 has 17 amino acids. With 5 bases clipped from V and 4 bases from J, the junction kept 13 bases outside the gene matches. Germline V gene data show CDR1 as MDHEN and CDR2 as SYDVKM. CDR3 nucleotide sequence: TGTGCCAGCAGTCCCCCCCGGGGGGGTAGGGGTTACAATGAGCAGTTCTTC. Protein: CASSPPRGGRGYNEQFF.

This chain joins TRBV14 and TRBJ1-2; tentatively, D is TRBD1 (6 bases). The germline CDR1 and CDR2 sequences are SGHDN and FVKESK. Trimming removed 1 base from V and 6 bases from J, with 21 bases in between. This CDR3 comprises 17 residues. The CDR3 loop is CASSQVHQTGGRNGYTF. The CDR3 DNA follows: TGTGCCAGCAGCCAAGTCCACCAAACGGGGGGGCGGAATGGCTACACCTTC. The full variable domain, completed using reference TRBV14 and TRBJ1-2, is EAGVTQFPSHSVIEKGQTVTLRCDPISGHDNLYWYRRVMGKEIKFLLHFVKESKQDESGMPNNRFLAERTGGTYSTLKVQPAELEDSGVYFCASSQVHQTGGRNGYTFGSGTRLTVV.

This clonotype was recorded a few times. For the CDR3, the DNA is TGTGCCAGCAGCCAGCCAGGGGGCGCCGAGGATACGCAGTATTTT. Residues: CASSQPGGAEDTQYF. This chain links TRBV25-1 with TRBJ2-3, with 8 nucleotides matching TRBD1. The V gene end was trimmed by 6 bases and the J gene end by 6 bases; junction bases not matched to a gene: 11. Germline lookup yields CDR1 MGHDK and CDR2 SYGVNS. CDR3 size: 15 residues.

This clonotype was counted a few times. J is TRBJ2-1 and V is TRBV5-1; 8 bases align to TRBD2. J lost 3 bases, V lost 0 bases, and 2 bases had no gene match. There are 15 residues in the CDR3. Germline V gives CDR1 SGHRS, CDR2 YFSETQ. The CDR3 loop reads CASSLVLADYNEQFF. CDR3 DNA sequence: TGCGCCAGCAGCTTGGTACTAGCGGACTACAATGAGCAGTTCTTC.

This sequence joins TRBV7-8 and TRBJ2-1; tentative D call: TRBD1 (5 bases). Germline CDR1 reads SGHVS; CDR2 reads FQNEAQ. There are 14 residues in the CDR3. Trimming took off 5 bases at V and 6 bases at J, with 14 bases between the two ends. The CDR3 nucleotides are TGTGCCAGCAGCACCCGGACATTGCGCAATGAGCAGTTCTTC. Translating it yields CASSTRTLRNEQFF.

This clonotype has only a few counts. The chain has TRBV12-3 or TRBV12-4 and TRBJ2-7, with 7 nucleotides matching TRBD1. The CDR3 loop spans 16 amino acids. Trimming took 4 bases from V and 3 from J; bases not matched to a gene: 12. CDR3 region: CASSSTRLTGNYEQYF. The CDR3 bases are TGTGCCAGCAGTTCCACCCGGCTGACAGGGAACTACGAGCAGTACTTC.

The chain combines TRBV7-2 with TRBJ1-4; 7 bases fit TRBD1. Germline lookup yields CDR1 SGHTA and CDR2 FQGNSA. Trimming removed 5 bases from V and 6 bases from J; junction bases left unmatched: 6. The CDR3 totals 14 residues. The DNA of the CDR3 is TGTGCCAGCAGCATGACAGGGACGGATGAAAAACTGTTTTTT. This sequence encodes CASSMTGTDEKLFF.

This clonotype was counted many times. The gene calls are TRBV4-1 and TRBJ2-2; D might be TRBD1 (5 bases). V gave up 6 bases and J gave up 2 bases, with 10 bases separating them. Germline V gene data show CDR1 as MGHRA and CDR2 as YSYEKL. The CDR3 extends over 14 amino acids. CDR3 DNA sequence: TGCGCCAGCAGGGATACAGGCAACACCGGGGAGCTGTTTTTT. Its translation: CASRDTGNTGELFF.

J is TRBJ2-6 and V is TRBV5-8, with D tentatively TRBD1 (5 bases). Germline values: CDR1 SGHTS, CDR2 YDEGEE. The CDR3 extends over 15 amino acids. The V end lost 2 bases, the J end lost 3 bases, and 9 bases lay between the germline ends. In DNA, the CDR3 is TGTGCCAGCAGCTTACTGGGGCTTGGGGCCAACGTCCTGACTTTC. Translating it yields CASSLLGLGANVLTF.